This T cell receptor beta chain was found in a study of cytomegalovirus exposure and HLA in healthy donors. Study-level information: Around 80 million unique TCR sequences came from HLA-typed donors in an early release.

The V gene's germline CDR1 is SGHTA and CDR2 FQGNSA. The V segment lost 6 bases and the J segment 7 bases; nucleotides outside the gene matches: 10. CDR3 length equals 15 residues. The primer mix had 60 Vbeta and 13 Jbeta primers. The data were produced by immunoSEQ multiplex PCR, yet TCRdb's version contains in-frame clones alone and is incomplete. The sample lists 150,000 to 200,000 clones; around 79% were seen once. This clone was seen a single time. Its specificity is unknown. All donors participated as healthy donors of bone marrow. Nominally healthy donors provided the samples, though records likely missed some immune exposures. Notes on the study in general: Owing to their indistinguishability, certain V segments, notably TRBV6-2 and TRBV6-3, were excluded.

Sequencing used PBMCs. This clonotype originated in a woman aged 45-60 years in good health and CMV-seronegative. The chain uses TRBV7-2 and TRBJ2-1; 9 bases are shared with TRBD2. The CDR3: CASRPAGGAINEQFF. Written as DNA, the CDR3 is TGTGCCAGCAGACCAGCGGGGGGCGCTATAAATGAGCAGTTCTTC.